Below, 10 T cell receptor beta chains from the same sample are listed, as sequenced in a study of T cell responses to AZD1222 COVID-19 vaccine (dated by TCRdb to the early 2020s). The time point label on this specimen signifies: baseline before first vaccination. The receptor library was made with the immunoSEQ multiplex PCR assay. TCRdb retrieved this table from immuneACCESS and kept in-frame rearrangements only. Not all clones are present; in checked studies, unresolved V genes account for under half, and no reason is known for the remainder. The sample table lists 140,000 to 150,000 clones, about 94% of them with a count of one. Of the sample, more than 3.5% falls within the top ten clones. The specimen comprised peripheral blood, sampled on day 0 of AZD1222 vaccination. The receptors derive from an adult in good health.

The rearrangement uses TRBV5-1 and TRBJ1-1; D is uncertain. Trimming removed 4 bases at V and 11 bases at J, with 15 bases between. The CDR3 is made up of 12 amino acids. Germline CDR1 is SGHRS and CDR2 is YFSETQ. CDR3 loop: CASSPGGASAFF. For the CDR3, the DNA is TGCGCCAGCAGCCCCGGAGGAGCGTCGGCTTTCTTT.

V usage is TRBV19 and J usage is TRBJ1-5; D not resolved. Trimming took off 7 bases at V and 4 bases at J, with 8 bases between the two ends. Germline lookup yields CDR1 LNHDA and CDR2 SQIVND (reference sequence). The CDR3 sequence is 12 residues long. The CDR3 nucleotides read TGTGCCAGTAATCTGGGGAATCAGCCCCAGCATTTT. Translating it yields CASNLGNQPQHF.

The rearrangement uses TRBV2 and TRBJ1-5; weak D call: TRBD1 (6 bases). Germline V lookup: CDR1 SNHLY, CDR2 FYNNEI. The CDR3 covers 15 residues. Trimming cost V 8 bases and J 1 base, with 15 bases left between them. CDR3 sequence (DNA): TGTGCCAGCGGGTTGGGGGGGGCGAGCAATCAGCCCCAGCATTTT. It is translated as CASGLGGASNQPQHF.

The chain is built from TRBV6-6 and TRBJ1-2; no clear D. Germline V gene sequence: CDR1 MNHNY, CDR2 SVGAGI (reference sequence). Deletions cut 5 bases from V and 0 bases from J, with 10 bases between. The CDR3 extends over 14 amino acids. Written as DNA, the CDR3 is TGTGCCAGCAGTAGGGCGGAGGCTAACTATGGCTACACCTTC. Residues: CASSRAEANYGYTF.

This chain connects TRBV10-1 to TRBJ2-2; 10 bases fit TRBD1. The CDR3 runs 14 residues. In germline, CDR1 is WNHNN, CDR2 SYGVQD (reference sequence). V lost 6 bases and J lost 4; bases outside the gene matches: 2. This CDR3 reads CASSRDRGTGELFF. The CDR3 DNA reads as TGCGCCAGCAGCCGGGACAGGGGCACCGGGGAGCTGTTTTTT.

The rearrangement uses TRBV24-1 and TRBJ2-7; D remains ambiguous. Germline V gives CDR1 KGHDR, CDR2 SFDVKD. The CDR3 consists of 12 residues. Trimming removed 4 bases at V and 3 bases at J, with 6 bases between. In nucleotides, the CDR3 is TGTGCCACCAGTGAGTCAGGCTACGAGCAGTACTTC. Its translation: CATSESGYEQYF.

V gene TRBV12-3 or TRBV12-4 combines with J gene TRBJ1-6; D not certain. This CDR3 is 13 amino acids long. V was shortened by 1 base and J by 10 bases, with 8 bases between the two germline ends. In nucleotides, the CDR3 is TGTGCCAGCAGTTTAGATAGCGGCTCACCCCTCCACTTT. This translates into CASSLDSGSPLHF.

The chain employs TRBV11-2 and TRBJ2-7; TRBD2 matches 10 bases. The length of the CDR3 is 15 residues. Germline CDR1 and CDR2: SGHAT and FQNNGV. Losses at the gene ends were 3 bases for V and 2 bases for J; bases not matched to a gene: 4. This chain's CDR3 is CASSFASGGTYEQYF. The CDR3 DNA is TGTGCCAGCAGCTTCGCTAGCGGGGGAACCTACGAGCAGTACTTC.

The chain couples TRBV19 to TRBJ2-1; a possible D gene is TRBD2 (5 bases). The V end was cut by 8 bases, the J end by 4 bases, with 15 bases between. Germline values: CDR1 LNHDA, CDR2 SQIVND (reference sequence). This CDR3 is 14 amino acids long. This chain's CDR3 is CASASWTSYNEQFF. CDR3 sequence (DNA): TGTGCCAGTGCATCCTGGACTTCTTACAATGAGCAGTTCTTC.

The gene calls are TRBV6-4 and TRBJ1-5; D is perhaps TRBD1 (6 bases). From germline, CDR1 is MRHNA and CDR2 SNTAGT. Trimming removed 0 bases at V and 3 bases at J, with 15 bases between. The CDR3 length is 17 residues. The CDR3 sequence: CASSDSPYRTDNQPQHF. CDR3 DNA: TGTGCCAGCAGTGACTCCCCCTACAGGACAGACAATCAGCCCCAGCATTTT.